Listed below are T cell receptor beta chains from one sample, sequenced in a study of blood T cell repertoires in COVID-19. Sequencing was performed with immunoSEQ multiplex PCR; in TCRdb, only in-frame clones are kept and a portion is missing. This table has around 100,000 clones, approximately 80% appearing once. What was sequenced was peripheral blood. The receptors here all came from a human donor in a cohort sampled during active COVID-19. Each CDR3 is given with its conserved first and last residue. A D gene is named only where the DNA matches it firmly. A row's size may be missing; if present it is once, few, many or a size class.

v_gene: TRBV5-5
d_gene: NA
abundance: once
j_gene: TRBJ2-4
CDR3nt: TGTGCCAGCAGCTTGGCCCGACTTCTAGCCAAAAACATTCAGTACTTC
CDR3aa: CASSLARLLAKNIQYF

v_gene: TRBV12-3/TRBV12-4
d_gene: TRBD1
abundance: NA
j_gene: TRBJ1-1
CDR3nt: TGTGCCAGCAGTTCGTTGGACAGGGCGATGGCTTTCTTT
CDR3aa: CASSSLDRAMAFF

v_gene: TRBV19
d_gene: NA
abundance: NA
j_gene: TRBJ1-4
CDR3nt: TGTGCCAGTAGTGTTTTCGGGACTCTCAATGAAAAACTGTTTTTT
CDR3aa: CASSVFGTLNEKLFF

v_gene: TRBV9
d_gene: NA
abundance: once
j_gene: TRBJ1-2
CDR3nt: TGTGCCAGCAGCGGATACAGTCGAGGGGGCTACACCTTC
CDR3aa: CASSGYSRGGYTF

v_gene: TRBV11-3
d_gene: TRBD1
abundance: NA
j_gene: TRBJ1-1
CDR3nt: TGTGCCAGCACCTACTCAGGGGGGACTGAAGCTTTCTTT
CDR3aa: CASTYSGGTEAFF

v_gene: TRBV3-1/TRBV3-2
d_gene: TRBD1
abundance: once
j_gene: TRBJ2-1
CDR3nt: TGTGCCAGCAGCCAGGGACAGGGTCCCTACAATGAGCAGTTCTTC
CDR3aa: CASSQGQGPYNEQFF

v_gene: TRBV7-2
d_gene: TRBD1
abundance: NA
j_gene: TRBJ1-1
CDR3nt: TGTGCCAGCAGCTTAGGACAGGGCTTTGAAGCTTTCTTT
CDR3aa: CASSLGQGFEAFF

v_gene: TRBV25-1
d_gene: NA
abundance: NA
j_gene: TRBJ2-1
CDR3nt: TGTGCCAGCAGTGACTTAGGAGTTTACAATGAGCAGTTCTTC
CDR3aa: CASSDLGVYNEQFF

v_gene: TRBV18
d_gene: TRBD1
abundance: many
j_gene: TRBJ1-2
CDR3nt: TGTGCCAGCTCACCACCGGCTTCAGACAGGGGGCTTGGCTACACCTTC
CDR3aa: CASSPPASDRGLGYTF

v_gene: TRBV5-6
d_gene: TRBD1
abundance: NA
j_gene: TRBJ1-2
CDR3nt: TGTGCCAGCAGTCTACAGGGGGCAGGTGGCTACACCTTC
CDR3aa: CASSLQGAGGYTF

v_gene: TRBV27
d_gene: NA
abundance: NA
j_gene: TRBJ1-6
CDR3nt: TGTGCCAGCAGTTTAGTAGGCCACGGGAAATCACCCCTCCACTTT
CDR3aa: CASSLVGHGKSPLHF

v_gene: TRBV12-3/TRBV12-4
d_gene: NA
abundance: once
j_gene: TRBJ2-2
CDR3nt: TGTGCCAGCACCCGGGGCACCGGGGAGCTGTTTTTT
CDR3aa: CASTRGTGELFF

v_gene: TRBV19
d_gene: TRBD1
abundance: NA
j_gene: TRBJ2-3
CDR3nt: TGTGCCAGTAGTTCAACAGGGGGCCGGGGGACAGATACGCAGTATTTT
CDR3aa: CASSSTGGRGTDTQYF

v_gene: TRBV6-5
d_gene: NA
abundance: NA
j_gene: TRBJ1-4
CDR3nt: TGTGCCACCCACCAGAGGGCAGATGAAAAACTGTTTTTT
CDR3aa: CATHQRADEKLFF

v_gene: TRBV18
d_gene: NA
abundance: once
j_gene: TRBJ1-3
CDR3nt: TGTGCCAGCTCACCAGAATCAGGGGCATCTGGAAACACCATATATTTT
CDR3aa: CASSPESGASGNTIYF

v_gene: TRBV20-1
d_gene: NA
abundance: NA
j_gene: TRBJ1-1
CDR3nt: TGCAGTGCTAGTCCCACCGGGAACACTGAAGCTTTCTTT
CDR3aa: CSASPTGNTEAFF

v_gene: TRBV28
d_gene: NA
abundance: NA
j_gene: TRBJ2-2
CDR3nt: TGTGCCAGCAGTTTCCGGAGGGCCGGGGCCGGGGAGCTGTTTTTT
CDR3aa: CASSFRRAGAGELFF

v_gene: TRBV6-4
d_gene: NA
abundance: NA
j_gene: TRBJ1-2
CDR3nt: TGTGCCAGCAGTTGGACGGGATCAGCTGGCTACACCTTC
CDR3aa: CASSWTGSAGYTF

v_gene: TRBV11-2
d_gene: NA
abundance: NA
j_gene: TRBJ2-7
CDR3nt: TGTGCCAGCACTGGGGGCAGTAGCGCCTACGAGCAGTACTTC
CDR3aa: CASTGGSSAYEQYF

v_gene: TRBV4-1
d_gene: TRBD2
abundance: once
j_gene: TRBJ2-7
CDR3nt: TGCGCCAGCAGCCAAGTAAGGACTAGCGGGGCCCCTTACGAGCAGTACTTC
CDR3aa: CASSQVRTSGAPYEQYF

v_gene: TRBV7-7
d_gene: NA
abundance: NA
j_gene: TRBJ2-2
CDR3nt: TGTGCTAGCAGCTTAGCCAGTCATAACACCGGGGAGCTGTTTTTT
CDR3aa: CASSLASHNTGELFF

v_gene: TRBV7-8
d_gene: TRBD1
abundance: NA
j_gene: TRBJ1-3
CDR3nt: TGTGCCAGCAGCGAAAACAGGGGGAGCGTGGCTGGAAACACCATATATTTT
CDR3aa: CASSENRGSVAGNTIYF

v_gene: TRBV7-9
d_gene: NA
abundance: once
j_gene: TRBJ2-7
CDR3nt: TGTGCCAGCAGCCAAGCTGGTCCCTATGAGCAGTACTTC
CDR3aa: CASSQAGPYEQYF

v_gene: TRBV19
d_gene: NA
abundance: NA
j_gene: TRBJ1-5
CDR3nt: TGTGCCAGTAGTCCTACACGGGATCAGCCCCAGCATTTT
CDR3aa: CASSPTRDQPQHF

v_gene: TRBV7-9
d_gene: NA
abundance: NA
j_gene: TRBJ1-6
CDR3nt: TGTGCCAGCAGGAGGGACTCGGGCCTGTCCCTCCACTTT
CDR3aa: CASRRDSGLSLHF

v_gene: TRBV4-1
d_gene: NA
abundance: once
j_gene: TRBJ1-4
CDR3nt: TGCGCCAGCAGCCTATCATTGCGTGCAACTAATGAAAAACTGTTTTTT
CDR3aa: CASSLSLRATNEKLFF

v_gene: TRBV27
d_gene: TRBD1
abundance: NA
j_gene: TRBJ2-7
CDR3nt: TGTGCCAGCAGTCCCCACCGACAGGGGTCCATCTACGAGCAGTACTTC
CDR3aa: CASSPHRQGSIYEQYF

v_gene: TRBV19
d_gene: TRBD2
abundance: NA
j_gene: TRBJ2-3
CDR3nt: TGTGCCAGTAGTGGGGCGGGAGGAAGCAGGAGGGGGGCGCAGTATTTT
CDR3aa: CASSGAGGSRRGAQYF

v_gene: TRBV5-6
d_gene: NA
abundance: NA
j_gene: TRBJ1-2
CDR3nt: TGTGCCAGCAGCTGGGGGACCCTCCGGGGGAACTATGGCTACACCTTC
CDR3aa: CASSWGTLRGNYGYTF

v_gene: TRBV30
d_gene: NA
abundance: few
j_gene: TRBJ2-3
CDR3nt: TGTGCCTGGAGTGTATTACCTATCTTTACAGATACGCAGTATTTT
CDR3aa: CAWSVLPIFTDTQYF

v_gene: TRBV15
d_gene: TRBD2
abundance: once
j_gene: TRBJ2-3
CDR3nt: TGTGCCACCAGCAGAGATTCCCTAGCGGCCCGCACAGATACGCAGTATTTT
CDR3aa: CATSRDSLAARTDTQYF